This T cell receptor beta chain came from a study of response to subunit inactivated influenza vaccine. Findings and limits, study-wide: The authors put forward the suggestion that each seasonal influenza vaccination may bring in only a limited number of new T cells.

The germline gives CDR1 SGHRS, CDR2 YFSETQ. This CDR3 region has 15 residues. Trimming removed 0 bases at V and 1 base at J, with 10 bases between. With regard to this clonotype: Its specificity is not known.

MiXCR was run by TCRdb on the RT-PCR reads, yielding one entry per CDR3 protein. The repertoire holds roughly 550,000 distinct CDR3 sequences, with roughly 25% as singletons. The data were also submitted as part of a second study, on T cells expressing NK-cell markers. From that second work: As the method of synthesis, 5'RACE template switching with UMIs yielded TCR beta cDNA. From sorted CD3+CD56+NKG2C+, CD3+CD56+NKG2C- and CD3+CD56-NKG2C+ T cells came the TCR beta repertoires. The dominant NKG2C+ clonotypes represented roughly 1.0-7.5% of CD8+ T cells in 6 or 7 donors. In a few donors, dominant clonotypes made up about 25-65% of CD3+CD56-NKG2C+ cells.

The chain combines TRBV5-1 with TRBJ1-1; D not resolved. The clonotype originates from a man between 45 and 60 years old who received an inactivated influenza vaccine. Sequenced material: CD4+ T cells sorted from PBMCs, taken 11 to 12 days after vaccination. This CDR3 reads CASSLVIQRNTEAFF. The CDR3, as DNA: TGCGCCAGCAGCTTGGTAATACAGCGGAACACTGAAGCTTTCTTT.